Presented here are 26 T cell receptor beta chains from one specimen sequenced in a study of cytotoxic CD8 clonotypes in ibrutinib-treated CLL (dated by TCRdb to the early 2020s). Per the publication, the time point label means: approximately 11 months on ibrutinib. The library was obtained by the immunoSEQ multiplex PCR assay. The source is immuneACCESS, and TCRdb retained only in-frame sequences with V and J called. Part of the clones is not carried over; for the studies checked, unresolved V genes explain less than half of this, and the remainder is unexplained. In all, the sample holds 150,000 to 200,000 clones, and more than 75% of those were seen once. The ten largest make up under 2.5% of the sample. The sequencing used PBMCs, collected after 12 months of ibrutinib treatment. These receptors came from a human donor with chronic lymphocytic leukemia.

The rearrangement uses TRBV28 and TRBJ1-4; 10 positions match TRBD1. V dropped 7 bases and J dropped 5; count of bases not matched to a gene: 10. Per the germline V gene, CDR1 is MDHEN and CDR2 is SYDVKM. This CDR3 is built from 16 residues. This CDR3 is CASKPWGTGANEKLFF. CDR3 DNA sequence: TGTGCCAGCAAACCCTGGGGGACAGGGGCGAATGAAAAACTGTTTTTT. Filled out from reference TRBV28 and TRBJ1-4, the complete variable domain reads DVKVTQSSRYLVKRTGEKVFLECVQDMDHENMFWYRQDPGLGLRLIYFSYDVKMKEKGDIPEGYSVSREKKERFSLILESASTNQTSMYLCASKPWGTGANEKLFFGSGTQLSVL.

The V call is TRBV10-3, the J call TRBJ2-1, with 8 bases identical to TRBD2. The CDR3 is 14 amino acids. Germline CDR1 ENHRY, CDR2 SYGVKD. V dropped 4 bases and J dropped 10; count of bases not matched to a gene: 9. In DNA form, the CDR3 reads TGTGCCATCAGTGGCGGGGGGAATAGCCGGGAGCAGTTCTTC. Translating gives CAISGGGNSREQFF.

V usage is TRBV5-1 and J usage is TRBJ1-1; TRBD1 is a possible D gene (5 bases). Germline-derived CDR1 and CDR2 are SGHRS and YFSETQ. The CDR3 has 15 residues. Deletions cut 4 bases from V and 1 base from J, with 14 bases between. The CDR3 here is CASSALAGGNTEAFF. In DNA, the CDR3 is TGCGCCAGCAGCGCCCTAGCGGGGGGGAACACTGAAGCTTTCTTT.

This chain links TRBV14 with TRBJ2-1, with TRBD2 identical over 13 bases. Germline trimming cut 4 bases from V and 7 bases from J; bases unmatched to any gene: 7. The CDR3 extends over 16 amino acids. The germline V gene encodes CDR1 SGHDN and CDR2 FVKESK. CDR3 nucleotide sequence: TGTGCCAGCAGCCTGCGGACTAGCGGGAGTTCGAATGAGCAGTTCTTC. Protein sequence: CASSLRTSGSSNEQFF.

V usage is TRBV28 and J usage is TRBJ1-4; 7 bases align to TRBD1. After removal of 6 bases from V and 8 bases from J, the junction contained 6 bases not matched to a gene. The CDR3 sequence is 13 residues long. Germline V gives CDR1 MDHEN, CDR2 SYDVKM. The CDR3: CASSATGVEKLFF. In DNA form, the CDR3 reads TGTGCCAGCAGCGCCACAGGGGTGGAAAAACTGTTTTTT.

The chain employs TRBV25-1 and TRBJ2-5, with D maybe TRBD2 (6 bases). This CDR3 has 14 amino acids. Per germline, CDR1 MGHDK and CDR2 SYGVNS. Trimming removed 1 base at V and 5 bases at J, with 11 bases between. CDR3 sequence (DNA): TGTGCCAGCAGTGAATGGGGGGTAGGGGAGACCCAGTACTTC. It encodes CASSEWGVGETQYF.

This clone has only one observation. The CDR3 is CASSPERGTQYF. The CDR3 DNA reads as TGTGCCAGCAGCCCAGAGCGGGGTACGCAGTATTTT. This rearrangement joins TRBV7-3 to TRBJ2-3; 7 bases agree with TRBD2. This CDR3 has 12 residues. The trim removed 5 bases at V and 8 bases at J, leaving 4 bases unmatched. The germline CDR1 and CDR2 sequences are SGHTA and FQGTGA. The whole variable domain, remainder taken from reference TRBV7-3 and TRBJ2-3, is GAGVSQTPSNKVTEKGKYVELRCDPISGHTALYWYRQSLGQGPEFLIYFQGTGAADDSGLPNDRFFAVRPEGSVSTLKIQRTERGDSAVYLCASSPERGTQYFGPGTRLTVL.

J is TRBJ1-6 and V is TRBV6-5; D gene unclear. This CDR3 is built from 15 residues. The V end lost 0 bases, the J end lost 10 bases, and 13 bases lay between the germline ends. Germline CDR1 is MNHEY and CDR2 is SVGAGI. The CDR3 sequence is CASSYSNSKRSPLHF. The DNA of the CDR3 is TGTGCCAGCAGTTACTCGAACTCCAAAAGATCACCCCTCCACTTT.

The chain carries TRBV15 and TRBJ2-5; TRBD1 aligns across 7 bases. This CDR3 is 17 amino acids long. J gave up 2 bases and V 1 base, and 10 bases lay outside the gene matches. CDR1 and CDR2 (germline): LNHNV, YYDKDF (reference sequence). This CDR3 reads CATSRGLTGLSQETQYF. In DNA form, the CDR3 reads TGTGCCACCAGCAGAGGGTTGACAGGGCTGTCTCAAGAGACCCAGTACTTC.

V gene TRBV5-8 combines with J gene TRBJ2-7; D not resolved. This CDR3 is 14 amino acids long. Germline CDR1 and CDR2: SGHTS and YDEGEE. V lost 4 bases, J lost 1 base, and 12 bases lay in between. The DNA of the CDR3 is TGTGCCAGCAGCCCCCCGGCAGGTTCCTACGAGCAGTACTTC. Protein: CASSPPAGSYEQYF.

The gene calls are TRBV5-5 and TRBJ2-2; unclear D gene. This CDR3 region has 13 residues. Trimming cost V 4 bases and J 5 bases, with 9 bases left between them. In germline, CDR1 is SGHKS, CDR2 YYEKEE (reference sequence). CDR3 DNA: TGTGCCAGCAGCATGACGGAGACCGGGGAGCTGTTTTTT. Its protein product is CASSMTETGELFF.

The table lists this clone with a count of one. The chain links TRBV28 to TRBJ2-1, with D perhaps TRBD2 (6 bases). The V gene's germline CDR1 is MDHEN and CDR2 SYDVKM. Trimming shortened V by 5 bases and J by 0 bases, and 11 bases separated the two germline ends. The CDR3 runs 15 residues. The CDR3 loop reads CASSMGGPSYNEQFF. The CDR3 nucleotides read TGTGCCAGCAGTATGGGGGGACCCTCCTACAATGAGCAGTTCTTC. Complete variable domain (other parts from reference TRBV28 and TRBJ2-1): DVKVTQSSRYLVKRTGEKVFLECVQDMDHENMFWYRQDPGLGLRLIYFSYDVKMKEKGDIPEGYSVSREKKERFSLILESASTNQTSMYLCASSMGGPSYNEQFFGPGTRLTVL.

The V gene is TRBV9, the J gene TRBJ2-3; the D gene is possibly TRBD1 (6 bases). V was pared by 6 bases and J by 2 bases, with 13 bases between. The CDR3 loop spans 14 amino acids. In germline, CDR1 is SGDLS, CDR2 YYNGEE. The CDR3 loop reads CASNPGQSTDTQYF. The DNA for the CDR3 is TGTGCCAGCAATCCGGGACAATCCACAGATACGCAGTATTTT.

The chain links TRBV30 to TRBJ1-1; 10 bases map to TRBD1. CDR3 length: 14 amino acids. The germline V gene has CDR1 GTSNPN and CDR2 SVGIG (reference sequence). The ends lost 0 bases at V and 7 bases at J; junction bases unmatched: 5. The CDR3 bases are TGTGCCTGGAGTGTACTAGGACAGGGGGTTGAAGCTTTCTTT. Translation: CAWSVLGQGVEAFF.

In its sample, this clone was seen a few times. The chain recombines TRBV5-3 with TRBJ2-2; D unclear. TRBV5-3 is filed as an ORF, its function uncertain. CDR3 length equals 14 residues. Trimming cost V 0 bases and J 6 bases, with 9 bases left between them. CDR3 region: CARSLDGSSGELFF. The CDR3 DNA follows: TGTGCCAGAAGCTTGGACGGGTCGTCCGGGGAGCTGTTTTTT.

This chain uses TRBV28 with TRBJ1-2, with D uncertain. CDR3 length: 13 residues. Trimming shortened V by 2 bases and J by 4 bases, and 8 bases separated the two germline ends. The germline CDR1 and CDR2 sequences are MDHEN and SYDVKM. CDR3 bases: TGTGCCAGCAGTTTACGGCTCGGCTATGGCTACACCTTC. Its protein product is CASSLRLGYGYTF.

The chain employs TRBV18 and TRBJ2-5; 10 nucleotides line up with TRBD1. CDR3 length equals 15 residues. The germline gives CDR1 KGHSH, CDR2 LQKENI. Unmatched junction bases numbered 9, after V lost 6 bases and J lost 5 bases. The DNA for the CDR3 is TGTGCCAGCTCGCCCCCGGACAGGGGGTTGGAGACCCAGTACTTC. Translation: CASSPPDRGLETQYF.

This clone was counted only a few times. The CDR3 protein is CASSESANADTQYF. The CDR3 DNA reads TGTGCCAGCAGTGAATCAGCGAATGCAGATACGCAGTATTTT. The gene calls are TRBV25-1 and TRBJ2-3; D is ambiguous. V lost 1 base and J lost 4, with 9 bases in between. The CDR3 is 14 residues long. Germline CDR1 MGHDK, CDR2 SYGVNS.

CDR3 bases: TGTGCCAGCAGCTCGGACAGGTCCTACGAGCAGTACTTC. Protein product: CASSSDRSYEQYF. The rearrangement uses TRBV7-2 and TRBJ2-7; 7 bases align to TRBD1. V lost 4 bases, J lost 1 base, and 1 base stayed unmatched. This CDR3 has 13 residues. Germline V gene lookup returns CDR1 SGHTA and CDR2 FQGNSA.

The chain combines TRBV4-2 with TRBJ2-7, with unresolved D. V was shortened by 1 base and J by 0 bases, with 10 bases between the two germline ends. This CDR3 has 15 amino acids. Per the germline V gene, CDR1 is LGHNA and CDR2 is YNFKEQ. CDR3 coding DNA: TGTGCCAGCAGCCAAGGGAGCCTCGACTCCTACGAGCAGTACTTC. Its protein product is CASSQGSLDSYEQYF.

The genes are TRBV11-3 and TRBJ2-2; D possibly uses TRBD1 or TRBD2 (5 bases each). Per the germline V gene, CDR1 is SGHNT and CDR2 is YENEEA. The CDR3 is 15 residues long. V lost 0 bases and J lost 7, with 12 bases in between. The CDR3 DNA is TGTGCCAGCAGCTTAGAGGCAGGGACCGGCGGGGAGCTGTTTTTT. Translated, it gives CASSLEAGTGGELFF.

The chain recombines TRBV6-1 with TRBJ2-5; D may be TRBD1 (6 bases). Trimming left V 6 bases short and J 4 bases short, with 15 bases between. Per germline, CDR1 MNHNS and CDR2 SASEGT. The CDR3 is 14 amino acids. CDR3 sequence: CASRGQLGVETQYF. CDR3 in DNA: TGTGCCAGCAGAGGACAGTTGGGAGTAGAGACCCAGTACTTC.

The V gene is TRBV28, the J gene TRBJ2-7; 10 nucleotides match TRBD1. V lost 5 bases, J lost 6 bases, and 10 bases stayed unmatched. From germline, CDR1 is MDHEN and CDR2 SYDVKM. The CDR3 is made up of 15 amino acids. The CDR3, as DNA: TGTGCCAGCAGTGGGGGCGGGACAGGGGCACTCGAGCAGTACTTC. Encoded protein: CASSGGGTGALEQYF.

Here the CDR3 DNA reads TGTGCCAGCAGTTCCCCCTCCCGAGACTGGACCTACGAGCAGTACTTC. Protein: CASSSPSRDWTYEQYF. The rearrangement uses TRBV28 and TRBJ2-7; D remains ambiguous. CDR3 length equals 16 residues. Germline assignment: CDR1 MDHEN and CDR2 SYDVKM. Trimming took off 4 bases at V and 2 bases at J, with 18 bases between the two ends.

This chain joins TRBV28 and TRBJ1-2; a possible D gene is TRBD1 (6 bases). The V gene's germline CDR1 is MDHEN and CDR2 SYDVKM. CDR3 length: 15 residues. V was trimmed by 3 bases and J by 0 bases, leaving 11 bases between them. The CDR3 reads CASSFPQGTNYGYTF. CDR3 in DNA: TGTGCCAGCAGTTTTCCACAGGGCACTAACTATGGCTACACCTTC.

The chain uses TRBV5-4 and TRBJ2-7; D is unclear. The CDR3 totals 13 residues. Germline CDR1 and CDR2: SGHNT and YYREEE (reference sequence). V shed 0 bases and J shed 0 bases, with 4 bases lying between them. The CDR3 DNA sequence: TGTGCCAGCAGCTTGGCCGGCTCCTACGAGCAGTACTTC. Encoded protein: CASSLAGSYEQYF.